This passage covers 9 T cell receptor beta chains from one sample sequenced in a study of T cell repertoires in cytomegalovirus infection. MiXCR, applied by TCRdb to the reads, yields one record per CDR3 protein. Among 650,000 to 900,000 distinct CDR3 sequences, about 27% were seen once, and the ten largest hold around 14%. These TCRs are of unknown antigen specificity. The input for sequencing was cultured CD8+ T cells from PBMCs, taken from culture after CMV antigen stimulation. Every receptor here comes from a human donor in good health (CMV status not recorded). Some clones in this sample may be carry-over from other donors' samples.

CDR3 nucleotide sequence: TGTGCCAGCAGTTTATCGAGGTCTGGGGGCACTGAAGCTTTCTTT. It translates to CASSLSRSGGTEAFF. The chain recombines TRBV27 with TRBJ1-1; a possible D gene is TRBD1 (5 bases). Germline CDR1 reads MNHEY; CDR2 reads SMNVEV (reference sequence). The V gene lost 0 bases and the J gene lost 4 bases, with 12 bases spanning the gap. The CDR3 is made up of 15 amino acids.

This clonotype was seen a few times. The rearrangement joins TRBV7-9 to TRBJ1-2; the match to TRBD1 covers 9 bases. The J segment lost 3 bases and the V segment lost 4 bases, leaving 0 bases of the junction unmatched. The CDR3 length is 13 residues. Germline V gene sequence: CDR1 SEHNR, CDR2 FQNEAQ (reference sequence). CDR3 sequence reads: CASSWDRDYGYTF. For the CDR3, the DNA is TGTGCCAGCAGCTGGGACAGGGACTATGGCTACACCTTC.

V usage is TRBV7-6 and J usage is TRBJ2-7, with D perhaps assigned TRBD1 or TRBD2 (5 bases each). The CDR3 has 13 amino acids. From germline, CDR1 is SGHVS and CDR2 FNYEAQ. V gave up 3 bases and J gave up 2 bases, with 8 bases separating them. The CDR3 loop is CASSFRDPYEQYF. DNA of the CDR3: TGTGCCAGCAGCTTCCGGGACCCCTACGAGCAGTACTTC.

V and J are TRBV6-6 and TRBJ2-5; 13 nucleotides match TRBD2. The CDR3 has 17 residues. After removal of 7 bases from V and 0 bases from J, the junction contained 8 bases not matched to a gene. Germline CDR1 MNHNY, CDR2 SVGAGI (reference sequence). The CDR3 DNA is TGTGCCAGCACCGGACTAGCGGGGGCACCTAACCAAGAGACCCAGTACTTC. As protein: CASTGLAGAPNQETQYF.

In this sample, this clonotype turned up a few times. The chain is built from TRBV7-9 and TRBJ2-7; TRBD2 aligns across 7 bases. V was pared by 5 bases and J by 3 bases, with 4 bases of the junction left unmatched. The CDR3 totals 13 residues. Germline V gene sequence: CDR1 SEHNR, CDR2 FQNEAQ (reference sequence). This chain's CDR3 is CASSPREGYEQYV. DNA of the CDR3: TGTGCCAGCAGCCCAAGGGAGGGCTACGAGCAGTACGTC.

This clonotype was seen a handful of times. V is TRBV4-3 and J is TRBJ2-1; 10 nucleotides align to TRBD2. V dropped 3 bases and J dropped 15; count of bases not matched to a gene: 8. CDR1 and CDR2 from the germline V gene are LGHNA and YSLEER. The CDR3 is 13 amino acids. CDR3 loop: CASSHQGLAGVFF. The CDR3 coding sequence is TGCGCCAGCAGCCACCAGGGGCTAGCGGGGGTGTTCTTC.

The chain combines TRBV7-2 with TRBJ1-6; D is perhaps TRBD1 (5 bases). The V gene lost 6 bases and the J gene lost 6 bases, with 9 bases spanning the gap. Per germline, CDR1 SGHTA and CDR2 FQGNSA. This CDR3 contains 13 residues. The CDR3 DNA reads TGTGCCAGCAGATCAGGGACTAATTCACCCCTCCACTTT. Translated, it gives CASRSGTNSPLHF.

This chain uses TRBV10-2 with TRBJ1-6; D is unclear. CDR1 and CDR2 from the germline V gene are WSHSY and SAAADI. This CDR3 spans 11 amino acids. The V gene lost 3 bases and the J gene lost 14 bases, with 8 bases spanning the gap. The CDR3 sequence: CASSEGDTLHF. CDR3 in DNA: TGCGCCAGCAGTGAAGGTGACACCCTCCACTTT.

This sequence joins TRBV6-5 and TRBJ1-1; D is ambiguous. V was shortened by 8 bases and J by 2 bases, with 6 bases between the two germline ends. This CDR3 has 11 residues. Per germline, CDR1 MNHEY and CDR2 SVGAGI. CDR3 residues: CASGPNTEAFF. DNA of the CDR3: TGTGCCAGCGGTCCCAACACTGAAGCTTTCTTT.